This TCR beta chain was sequenced for a study of CD4+ T cells in melanoma. This CDR3 has 15 amino acids. J gave up 5 bases and V 2 bases, and 7 bases lay outside the gene matches. Looked up from germline, CDR1 is MGHRA and CDR2 is YSYEKL. The assay was immunoSEQ multiplex PCR, and TCRdb's table has in-frame clones only and misses some. Among about 10,000 clones listed, over 60% were seen once. Points on this clone: What it binds is unknown.

Study-wide results and limits: CD8+ T cell, macrophage and B cell function reportedly correlated with neoantigen-specific CD4+ T cells.

This chain uses TRBV4-1 with TRBJ2-3, with 7 nucleotides matching TRBD1. Sequencing was performed on tumor tissue. This receptor was identified in a human donor with melanoma. CDR3 sequence: CASSQRTGTIDTQYF. In DNA form, the CDR3 reads TGCGCCAGCAGCCAAAGGACAGGAACAATAGATACGCAGTATTTT.